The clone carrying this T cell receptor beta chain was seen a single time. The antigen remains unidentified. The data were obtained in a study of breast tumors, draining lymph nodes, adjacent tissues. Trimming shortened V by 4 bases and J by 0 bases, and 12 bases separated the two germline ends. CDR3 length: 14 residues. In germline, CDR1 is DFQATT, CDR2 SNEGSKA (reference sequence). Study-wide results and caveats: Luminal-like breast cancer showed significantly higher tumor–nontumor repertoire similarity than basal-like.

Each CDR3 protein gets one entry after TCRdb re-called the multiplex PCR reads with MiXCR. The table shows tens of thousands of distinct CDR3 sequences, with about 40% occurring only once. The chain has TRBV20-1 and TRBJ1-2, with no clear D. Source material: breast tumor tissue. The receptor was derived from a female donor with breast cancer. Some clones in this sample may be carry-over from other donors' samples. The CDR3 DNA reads TGCAGTGCTATATTCTTATGTGCTAACTATGGCTACACCTTC. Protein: CSAIFLCANYGYTF.